This TCR beta chain was sequenced in a study of cytomegalovirus exposure and HLA in healthy donors. This clone has a handful of counts. The antigen is undetermined. Germline lookup yields CDR1 MNHEY and CDR2 SMNVEV (reference sequence). Losses at the gene ends were 8 bases for V and 5 bases for J; bases not matched to a gene: 5. The CDR3 loop spans 14 amino acids. PCR used 60 Vbeta primers and 13 Jbeta primers. Using immunoSEQ multiplex PCR, the repertoire was profiled, and TCRdb retains in-frame clones only, with some absent. The sample records over 150,000 clones, 79% being singletons. Whole-study results and caveats: Being productive about 90% or about 30% of the time was typical of most TCR beta V segments in an earlier analysis. The authors confirmed in vitro that a few CMV-associated chains were specific for CMV antigens. CMV serostatus was the sole immune exposure data available.

This clonotype originated in a man aged 40-49 years in good health and CMV-seronegative. The sequenced material came from PBMCs. This rearrangement joins TRBV27 to TRBJ2-2; TRBD2 matches at 10 bases. The chain's CDR3 is CASRAGGRTGELFF. In nucleotides, the CDR3 is TGTGCCAGCCGAGCGGGAGGGAGGACCGGGGAGCTGTTTTTT.